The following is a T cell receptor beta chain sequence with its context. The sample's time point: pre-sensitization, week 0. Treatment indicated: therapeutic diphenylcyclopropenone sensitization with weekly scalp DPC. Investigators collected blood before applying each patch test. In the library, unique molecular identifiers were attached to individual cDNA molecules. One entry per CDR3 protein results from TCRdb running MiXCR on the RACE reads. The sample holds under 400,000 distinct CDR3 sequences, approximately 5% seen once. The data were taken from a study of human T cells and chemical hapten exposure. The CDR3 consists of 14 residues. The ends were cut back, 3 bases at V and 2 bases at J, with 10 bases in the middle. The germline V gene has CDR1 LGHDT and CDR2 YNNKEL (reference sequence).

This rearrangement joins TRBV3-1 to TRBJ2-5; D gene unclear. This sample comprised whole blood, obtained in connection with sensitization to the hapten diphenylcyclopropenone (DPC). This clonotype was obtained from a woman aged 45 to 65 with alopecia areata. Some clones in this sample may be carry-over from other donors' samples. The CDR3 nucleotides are TGTGCCAGCAGCCAGTCCCTTGGGCAAGAGACCCAGTACTTC. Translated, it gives CASSQSLGQETQYF.